This record looks at one T cell receptor (beta chain) sequence and its context. This clonotype was found many times. The target of this receptor is not known. Base qualities are not recorded, but no much larger clone differs from it by a single base. This specimen comes from a study of T cell repertoires in cytomegalovirus infection (dated by TCRdb to about 2019). Background on the whole study: Donor HLA type was relevant to the analysis, as public TCR beta signatures indicated carriage of CMV infection together with the matching HLA type.

Points the paper makes about the study in general: In the ex vivo response, HLA-C-restricted CMV-specific TCR beta clonotypes were dominant, and in two of eight donors the single most frequent clonotype came from this HLA-C-restricted group. Carriers of CMV infection plus the relevant HLA type were discriminated by the cumulative frequency of public TCR beta family members in the study cohort and in an independent roughly 400-donor cohort.

CDR1 and CDR2 are read off the germline V gene as SGHVS and FQNEAQ. Clipping removes 2 bases from V and 6 bases from J, with 10 as the unmatched junction base count. The CDR3 holds 16 amino acids from the cysteine to the phenylalanine. Just the 48-base CDR3 DNA is kept, in frame starting at base 1. Instrument used: Illumina HiSeq 1500. In TCRdb, the public reads were trimmed at Q25 with fastp and aligned with MiXCR, with productive beta chains retained. CDR3 protein duplicates are merged, each entry listing the most common genes and DNA. In all, the sample holds some 320,000 distinct CDR3 sequences, and 9% to 9.5% of those were seen once. The biggest ten clones account for about 4.5% of the sample.

The origin of this receptor is a human donor in good health (CMV status not recorded). Some clones in this sample may be carry-over from other donors' samples. The V and J segments used are TRBV7-8 and TRBJ2-1; TRBD1 aligns with 7 central bases. Material: PBMCs. The nucleotide sequence reads as follows: TGTGCCAGCAGCTTAAGGTTAGTCGAGGGGGCCAATGAGCAGTTCTTC. Translated, it reads CASSLRLVEGANEQFF.